A selection of T cell receptor beta chains follows, all from one sample in a study of shared clonotypes between healthy human individuals. Assay used: immunoSEQ multiplex PCR; TCRdb lists only in-frame clones, some missing. In the table there are about 680,000 clones, about 91% of which are singletons. Sequencing was done on a sample of naive CD8+ T cells sorted from blood. The receptors originated from a man aged 30-40 years in good health. CDR3s include the opening cysteine and the closing phenylalanine or tryptophan. The size field is filled for only some rows; it gives once, few, many or a size class.

clone size,J gene,V gene,CDR3 protein
-,TRBJ2-7,TRBV6-1,CASSAPSTGIGYEQYF
once,TRBJ1-1,TRBV11-2,CASSWGQGSMSEAFF
-,TRBJ1-3,TRBV4-3,CASSPGQAVGNTIYF
-,TRBJ2-4,TRBV5-1,CASSGRDTDPNIQYF
-,TRBJ2-3,TRBV9,CASSVGGRGLAGAPGEDTQYF
-,TRBJ2-5,TRBV4-3,CASSQGASRVGETQYF
-,TRBJ2-1,TRBV19,CASSASGEQFF
-,TRBJ2-7,TRBV28,CATAQTDTYEQYF
-,TRBJ2-2,TRBV6-1,CASSLGTGNTGELFF
-,TRBJ1-5,TRBV28,CASGTENQPQHF
-,TRBJ2-1,TRBV6-1,CASSERAMSYNEQFF
once,TRBJ2-1,TRBV7-6,CASSSREDRGNEQFF
-,TRBJ1-2,TRBV4-1,CASSQTGNYGYTF
-,TRBJ2-1,TRBV7-6,CASSFGAYNEQFF
-,TRBJ2-7,TRBV4-3,CASSLGEGNYEQYF
-,TRBJ2-7,TRBV30,CAWSGGEWTGDEQYF
-,TRBJ2-7,TRBV5-6,CASSTLSATFYEQYF
-,TRBJ2-7,TRBV7-2,CASSLSVGTPYEQYF
-,TRBJ2-7,TRBV13,CASSLGPGFWSEQYF
-,TRBJ2-7,TRBV28,CASSPWTGGWEQYF
few,TRBJ2-7,TRBV28,CASSLWGQSYEQYF
-,TRBJ2-5,TRBV29-1,CSVEVAGGGETQYF
-,TRBJ2-7,TRBV7-9,CASSYTTGAYEQYF
-,TRBJ1-2,TRBV7-2,CASSFGGTNYGYTF
-,TRBJ2-7,TRBV27,CASSQGQVAYEQYF
once,TRBJ1-2,TRBV29-1,CSVETNYGYTF
-,TRBJ1-1,TRBV5-6,CASSLVRGRGYTEAFF
once,TRBJ2-1,TRBV10-2,CASRGLGESSYNEQFF
once,TRBJ2-2,TRBV27,CASRSTGELFF
few,TRBJ1-5,TRBV11-2,CASSLFNQPQHF
-,TRBJ1-2,TRBV13,CASSLGGLPRANYGYTF
-,TRBJ1-3,TRBV2,CASSATPGEGAGNTIYF
-,TRBJ2-2,TRBV7-9,CASSGSGRGTGELFF
-,TRBJ2-3,TRBV7-9,CASSQPGRGTDTQYF
-,TRBJ2-3,TRBV7-6,CASSTTDTQYF
-,TRBJ1-2,TRBV4-1,CASSQSGTGLYGYTF
-,TRBJ2-7,TRBV10-1,CASSETGDFWEQYF
-,TRBJ2-1,TRBV5-1,CASSGVPSTPSYNEQFF
-,TRBJ2-3,TRBV11-3,CASSPGTPDTQYF
-,TRBJ2-7,TRBV6-1,CASSEVGGRYYEQYF
-,TRBJ2-7,TRBV27,CASGKIAGEDYEQYF
-,TRBJ2-7,TRBV5-1,CASSLEGSGSGYEQYF
-,TRBJ2-7,TRBV27,CASSRGPPEWYEQYF
-,TRBJ2-5,TRBV7-8,CASSPFGFQETQYF
once,TRBJ2-7,TRBV18,CASSQAGQGWIYEQYF
-,TRBJ1-1,TRBV5-8,CASSLGQGFTEAFF
-,TRBJ2-7,TRBV29-1,CSVEGGLADSYEQYF
-,TRBJ1-5,TRBV7-9,CASSLGGPQHF
-,TRBJ2-7,TRBV18,CASSPGAGPLYEQYF
-,TRBJ1-4,TRBV9,CASSAIPGTGEKLFF
-,TRBJ2-3,TRBV14,CASSQDVGASTDTQYF
-,TRBJ1-5,TRBV11-2,CASSLEVGGDQPQHF
-,TRBJ1-1,TRBV11-3,CASSLDPRQHNTEAFF
-,TRBJ2-7,TRBV28,CASSVVGVDEQYF
once,TRBJ1-4,TRBV29-1,CSALSSGTGDEKLFF
-,TRBJ2-1,TRBV28,CASNRDSMYNEQFF
-,TRBJ2-1,TRBV7-2,CASSPGDSRRLNEQFF